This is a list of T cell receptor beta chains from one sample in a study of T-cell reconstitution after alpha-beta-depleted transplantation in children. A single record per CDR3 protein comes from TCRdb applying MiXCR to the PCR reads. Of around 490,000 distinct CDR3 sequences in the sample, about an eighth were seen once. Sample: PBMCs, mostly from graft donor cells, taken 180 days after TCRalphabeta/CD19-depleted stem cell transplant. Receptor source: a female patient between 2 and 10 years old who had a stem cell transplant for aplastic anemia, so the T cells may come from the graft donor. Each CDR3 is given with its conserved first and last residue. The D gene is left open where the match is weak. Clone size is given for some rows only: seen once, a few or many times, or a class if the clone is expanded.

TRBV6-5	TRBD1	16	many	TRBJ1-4	CASSYSVGQGIEKLFF	TGTGCCAGCAGTTACTCGGTGGGACAGGGGATTGAAAAACTGTTTTTT
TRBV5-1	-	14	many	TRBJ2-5	CASSLYRNQETQYF	TGCGCCAGCAGCTTATACAGAAACCAAGAGACCCAGTACTTC
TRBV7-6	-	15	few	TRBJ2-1	CASSLEVGAYNEQFF	TGTGCCAGCAGCTTAGAGGTGGGAGCCTACAATGAGCAGTTCTTC
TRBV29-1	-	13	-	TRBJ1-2	CSVARRGVDGYTF	TGCAGCGTTGCCCGCAGGGGAGTTGATGGCTACACCTTC
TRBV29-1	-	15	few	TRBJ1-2	CSVAPLKGGRSGYTF	TGCAGCGTTGCTCCCTTGAAAGGGGGTCGATCTGGCTACACCTTC
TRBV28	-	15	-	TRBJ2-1	CASSSMMGFANEQFF	TGTGCCAGCAGTTCAATGATGGGGTTTGCCAATGAGCAGTTCTTC
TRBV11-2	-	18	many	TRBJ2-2	CASSLLSGAGANTGELFF	TGTGCCAGCAGCTTATTGTCAGGGGCAGGGGCGAACACCGGGGAGCTGTTTTTT
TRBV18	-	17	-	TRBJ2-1	CASSPPWGAGSYNEQFF	TGTGCCAGCTCACCACCATGGGGGGCGGGTTCCTACAATGAGCAGTTCTTC
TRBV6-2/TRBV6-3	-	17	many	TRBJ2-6	CASTRAVPTSGANVLTF	TGTGCCAGCACGCGAGCCGTCCCGACCTCTGGGGCCAACGTCCTGACTTTC
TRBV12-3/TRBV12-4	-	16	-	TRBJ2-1	CASSPGTRSSYNEQFF	TGTGCCAGCAGTCCCGGGACTCGGAGCTCCTACAATGAGCAGTTCTTC
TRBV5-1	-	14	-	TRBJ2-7	CASSLTQLYGEQYF	TGCGCCAGCAGCTTGACCCAGCTCTATGGCGAGCAGTACTTC
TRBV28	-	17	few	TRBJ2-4	CASSFWDLRTPKNIQYF	TGTGCCAGCAGTTTTTGGGACCTTCGCACCCCCAAAAACATTCAGTACTTC
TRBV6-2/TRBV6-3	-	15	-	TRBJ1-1	CASSYSRAGDTEAFF	TGTGCCAGCAGTTACTCTCGGGCTGGGGACACTGAAGCTTTCTTT
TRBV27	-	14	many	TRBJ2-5	CASSPGMVGETQYF	TGTGCCAGCAGTCCCGGGATGGTAGGAGAGACCCAGTACTTC
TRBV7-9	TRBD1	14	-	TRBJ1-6	CASSYRDRNSPLHF	TGTGCCAGCAGCTACCGGGACAGAAATTCACCCCTCCACTTT
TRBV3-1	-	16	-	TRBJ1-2	CASSQSVSWTPRGYTF	TGTGCCAGCAGCCAAAGTGTAAGCTGGACACCACGGGGCTACACCTTC
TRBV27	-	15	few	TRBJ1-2	CASSQGPQRFYGYTF	TGTGCCAGCAGCCAAGGACCCCAAAGGTTCTATGGCTACACCTTC
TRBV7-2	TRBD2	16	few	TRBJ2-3	CASSLRAGGMADTQYF	TGTGCCAGCAGCCTCCGCGCGGGAGGGATGGCAGATACGCAGTATTTT
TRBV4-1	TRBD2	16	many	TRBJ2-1	CASSQEAGANYNEQFF	TGCGCCAGCAGCCAAGAGGCGGGAGCGAATTACAATGAGCAGTTCTTC
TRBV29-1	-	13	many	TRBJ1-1	CSARGRDRTEAFF	TGCAGCGCCCGAGGGCGGGACCGGACTGAAGCTTTCTTT
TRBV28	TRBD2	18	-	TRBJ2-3	CASSGTSGRASSTDTQYF	TGTGCCAGCAGTGGTACTAGCGGGAGGGCCTCCTCCACAGATACGCAGTATTTT
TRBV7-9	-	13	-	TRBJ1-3	CASSLFGLGTIYF	TGTGCCAGCAGCTTATTCGGGCTGGGCACCATATATTTT
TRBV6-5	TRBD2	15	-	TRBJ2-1	CASSYWLAGYNEQFF	TGTGCCAGCAGTTACTGGTTAGCGGGCTACAATGAGCAGTTCTTC
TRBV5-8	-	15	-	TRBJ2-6	CASDSWAPGDNVLTF	TGTGCCAGCGATTCTTGGGCCCCGGGAGACAACGTCCTGACTTTC
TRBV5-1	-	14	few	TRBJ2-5	CASSLEVKAETQYF	TGCGCCAGCAGCTTGGAAGTGAAGGCAGAGACCCAGTACTTC
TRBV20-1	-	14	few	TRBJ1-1	CSAEVGGRNTEAFF	TGCAGTGCTGAGGTAGGGGGGCGGAACACTGAAGCTTTCTTT
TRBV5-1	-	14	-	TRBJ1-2	CASSPGRDDYGYTF	TGCGCCAGCAGCCCTGGCAGGGACGACTATGGCTACACCTTC
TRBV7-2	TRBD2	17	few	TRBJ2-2	CASTRVGLAGVAGELFF	TGTGCCAGCACCCGGGTCGGGCTAGCGGGAGTCGCCGGGGAGCTGTTTTTT
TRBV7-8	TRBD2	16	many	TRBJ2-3	CASSWGEGLGTDTQYF	TGTGCCAGCAGTTGGGGGGAGGGACTGGGCACAGATACGCAGTATTTT
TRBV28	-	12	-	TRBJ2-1	CASSESGNEQFF	TGTGCCAGCAGTGAGAGCGGCAATGAGCAGTTCTTC
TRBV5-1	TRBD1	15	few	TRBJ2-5	CASSSRTGGQETQYF	TGCGCCAGCAGCAGCAGGACAGGGGGACAAGAGACCCAGTACTTC
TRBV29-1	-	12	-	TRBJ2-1	CSVLGTPNEQFF	TGCAGCGTTCTCGGGACGCCCAATGAGCAGTTCTTC
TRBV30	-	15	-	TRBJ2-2	CAWSVYDRDTGELFF	TGTGCCTGGAGTGTATATGACAGAGACACCGGGGAGCTGTTTTTT
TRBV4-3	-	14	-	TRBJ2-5	CASSQVEGKETQYF	TGCGCCAGCAGCCAAGTCGAGGGGAAAGAGACCCAGTACTTC
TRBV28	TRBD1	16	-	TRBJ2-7	CASSLPSTGFAYEQYF	TGTGCCAGCAGTTTACCCTCGACAGGGTTCGCCTACGAGCAGTACTTC
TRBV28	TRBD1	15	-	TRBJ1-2	CASSFRGGPNYGYTF	TGTGCCAGCAGTTTCAGGGGGGGTCCTAACTATGGCTACACCTTC
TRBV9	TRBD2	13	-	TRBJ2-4	CASSAGGKNIQYF	TGTGCCAGCAGCGCGGGGGGCAAAAACATTCAGTACTTC
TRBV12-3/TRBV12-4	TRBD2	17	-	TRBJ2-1	CASSVGLAGFSYNEQFF	TGTGCCAGCAGTGTAGGACTAGCGGGCTTTTCCTACAATGAGCAGTTCTTC
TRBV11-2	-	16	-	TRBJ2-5	CASSLRRGAEGETQYF	TGTGCCAGCAGCTTAAGGAGGGGCGCCGAGGGGGAGACCCAGTACTTC
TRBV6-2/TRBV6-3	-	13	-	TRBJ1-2	CASSYEIGYGYTF	TGTGCCAGCAGTTATGAGATAGGCTATGGCTACACCTTC
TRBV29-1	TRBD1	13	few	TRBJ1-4	CSVVGQGNEKLFF	TGCAGCGTGGTTGGACAGGGGAATGAAAAACTGTTTTTT